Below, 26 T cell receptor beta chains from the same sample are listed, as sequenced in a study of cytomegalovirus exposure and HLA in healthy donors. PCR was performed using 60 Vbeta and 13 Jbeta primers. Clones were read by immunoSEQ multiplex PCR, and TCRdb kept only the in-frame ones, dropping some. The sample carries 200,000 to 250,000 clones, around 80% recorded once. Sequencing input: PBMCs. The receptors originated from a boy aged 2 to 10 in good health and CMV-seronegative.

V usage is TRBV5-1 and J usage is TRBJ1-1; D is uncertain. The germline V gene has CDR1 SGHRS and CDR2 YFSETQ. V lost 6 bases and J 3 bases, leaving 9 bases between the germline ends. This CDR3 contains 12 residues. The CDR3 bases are TGCGCCAGCAAGATCCGGGACACTGAAGCTTTCTTT. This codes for CASKIRDTEAFF.

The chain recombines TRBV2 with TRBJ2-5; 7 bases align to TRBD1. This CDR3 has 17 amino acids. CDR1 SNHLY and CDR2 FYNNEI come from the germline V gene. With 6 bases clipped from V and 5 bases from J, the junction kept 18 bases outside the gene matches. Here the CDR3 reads CASRVPGVRGPGETQYF. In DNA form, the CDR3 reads TGTGCCAGCAGGGTCCCTGGAGTAAGGGGGCCAGGGGAGACCCAGTACTTC.

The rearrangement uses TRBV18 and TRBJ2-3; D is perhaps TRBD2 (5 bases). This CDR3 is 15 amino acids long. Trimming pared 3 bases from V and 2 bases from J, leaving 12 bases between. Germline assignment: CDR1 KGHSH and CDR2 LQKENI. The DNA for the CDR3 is TGTGCCAGCTCACCCACCCCCGGGGACACAGATACGCAGTATTTT. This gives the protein CASSPTPGDTDTQYF.

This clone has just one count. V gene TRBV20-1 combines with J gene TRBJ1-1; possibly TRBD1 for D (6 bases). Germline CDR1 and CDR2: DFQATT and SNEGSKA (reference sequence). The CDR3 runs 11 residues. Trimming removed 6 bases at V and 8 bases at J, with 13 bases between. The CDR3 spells CSASRGHEAFF. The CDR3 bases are TGCAGTGCCTCGAGGGGACACGAAGCTTTCTTT.

The CDR3 is CASSSGLALADTQYF. The CDR3 DNA is TGTGCCAGCAGCTCGGGACTAGCCCTCGCAGATACGCAGTATTTT. The genes are TRBV11-3 and TRBJ2-3, with 9 bases aligning to TRBD2. Germline V gene data show CDR1 as SGHNT and CDR2 as YENEEA. V lost 4 bases and J lost 4; bases outside the gene matches: 6. CDR3 size: 15 residues.

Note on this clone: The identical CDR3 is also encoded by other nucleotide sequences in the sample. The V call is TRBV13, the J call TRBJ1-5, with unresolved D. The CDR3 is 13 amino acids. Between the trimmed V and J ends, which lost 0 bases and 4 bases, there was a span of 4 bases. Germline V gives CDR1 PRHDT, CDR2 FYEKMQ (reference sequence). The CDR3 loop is CASSLGQNQPQHF. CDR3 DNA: TGTGCCAGCAGCTTAGGGCAGAATCAGCCCCAGCATTTT.

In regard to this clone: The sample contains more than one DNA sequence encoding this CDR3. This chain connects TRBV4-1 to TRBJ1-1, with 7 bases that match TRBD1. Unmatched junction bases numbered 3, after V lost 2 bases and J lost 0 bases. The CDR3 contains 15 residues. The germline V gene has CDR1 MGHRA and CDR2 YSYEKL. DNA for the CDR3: TGCGCCAGCAGCCAAAGACAGGGCCTGAACACTGAAGCTTTCTTT. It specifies CASSQRQGLNTEAFF.

DNA of the CDR3: TGCGCCAGCAGCTTCGAAGGAACAGGGGGCACTGAAGCTTTCTTT. Amino acid sequence: CASSFEGTGGTEAFF. This chain uses TRBV5-1 with TRBJ1-1; the match to TRBD1 covers 8 bases. The CDR3 loop spans 15 amino acids. Germline loops: CDR1 SGHRS, CDR2 YFSETQ. Unmatched junction bases numbered 7, after V lost 2 bases and J lost 4 bases.

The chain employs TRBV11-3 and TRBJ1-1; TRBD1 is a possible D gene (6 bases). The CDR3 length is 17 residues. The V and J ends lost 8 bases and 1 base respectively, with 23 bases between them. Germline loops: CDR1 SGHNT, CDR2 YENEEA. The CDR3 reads CASPLRVWGPWNTEAFF. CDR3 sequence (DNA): TGTGCCAGCCCCCTCAGGGTGTGGGGGCCATGGAACACTGAAGCTTTCTTT.

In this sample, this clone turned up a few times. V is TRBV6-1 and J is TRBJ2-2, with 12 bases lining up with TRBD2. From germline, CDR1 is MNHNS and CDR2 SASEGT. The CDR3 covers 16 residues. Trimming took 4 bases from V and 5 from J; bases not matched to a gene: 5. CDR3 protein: CASSVLAGGGTGELFF. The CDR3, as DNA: TGTGCCAGCAGTGTTCTAGCGGGAGGGGGAACCGGGGAGCTGTTTTTT.

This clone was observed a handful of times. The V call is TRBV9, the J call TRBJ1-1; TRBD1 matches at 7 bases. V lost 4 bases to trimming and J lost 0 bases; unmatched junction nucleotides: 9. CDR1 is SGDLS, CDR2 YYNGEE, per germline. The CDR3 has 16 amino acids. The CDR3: CASSPGEGQMNTEAFF. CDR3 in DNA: TGTGCCAGCAGCCCAGGCGAGGGACAGATGAACACTGAAGCTTTCTTT.

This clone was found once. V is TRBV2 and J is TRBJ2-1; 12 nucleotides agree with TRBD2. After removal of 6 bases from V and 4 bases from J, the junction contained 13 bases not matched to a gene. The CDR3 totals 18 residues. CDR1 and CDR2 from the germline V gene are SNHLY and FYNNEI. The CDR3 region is CASSRTGTSGGRYNEQFF. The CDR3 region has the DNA TGTGCCAGCAGCCGGACAGGAACTAGCGGGGGGAGGTACAATGAGCAGTTCTTC.

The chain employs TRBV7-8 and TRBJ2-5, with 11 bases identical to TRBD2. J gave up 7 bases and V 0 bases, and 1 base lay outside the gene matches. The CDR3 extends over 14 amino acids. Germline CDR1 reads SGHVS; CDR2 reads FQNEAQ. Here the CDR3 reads CASSLALAGGTQYF. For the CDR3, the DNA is TGTGCCAGCAGCTTAGCGCTAGCGGGGGGGACCCAGTACTTC. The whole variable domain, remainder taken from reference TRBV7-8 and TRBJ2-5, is GAGVSQSPRYKVAKRGQDVALRCDPISGHVSLFWYQQALGQGPEFLTYFQNEAQLDKSGLPSDRFFAERPEGSVSTLKIQRTQQEDSAVYLCASSLALAGGTQYFGPGTRLLVL.

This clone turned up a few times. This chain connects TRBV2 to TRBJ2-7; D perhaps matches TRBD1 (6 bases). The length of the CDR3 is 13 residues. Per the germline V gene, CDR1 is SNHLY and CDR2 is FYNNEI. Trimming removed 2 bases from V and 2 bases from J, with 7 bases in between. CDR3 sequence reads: CASSEWGPYEQYF. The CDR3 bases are TGTGCCAGCAGTGAATGGGGGCCCTACGAGCAGTACTTC.

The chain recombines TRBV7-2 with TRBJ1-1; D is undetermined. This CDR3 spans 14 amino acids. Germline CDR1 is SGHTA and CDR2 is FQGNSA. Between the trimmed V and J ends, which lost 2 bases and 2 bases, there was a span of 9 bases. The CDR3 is CASSLMNGNTEAFF. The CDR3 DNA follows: TGTGCCAGCAGCTTAATGAATGGCAACACTGAAGCTTTCTTT.

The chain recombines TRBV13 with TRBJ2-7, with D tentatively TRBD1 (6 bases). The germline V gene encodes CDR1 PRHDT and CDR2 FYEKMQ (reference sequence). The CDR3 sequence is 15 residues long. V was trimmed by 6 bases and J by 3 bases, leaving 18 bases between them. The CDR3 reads CASRPNQGPYYEQYF. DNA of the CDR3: TGTGCCAGCAGACCTAACCAGGGGCCCTACTACGAGCAGTACTTC.

CDR3 sequence (DNA): TGTGCCAGCAGCCGAACAGGGGGTAGTTACGAGCAGTACTTC. This translates into CASSRTGGSYEQYF. This chain links TRBV14 with TRBJ2-7, with 8 positions matching TRBD1. CDR3 length: 14 amino acids. V was clipped by 4 bases and J by 4 bases; unmatched bases: 6. The germline V gene encodes CDR1 SGHDN and CDR2 FVKESK. Looking up the rest from reference TRBV14 and TRBJ2-7 gives the full variable domain: EAGVTQFPSHSVIEKGQTVTLRCDPISGHDNLYWYRRVMGKEIKFLLHFVKESKQDESGMPNNRFLAERTGGTYSTLKVQPAELEDSGVYFCASSRTGGSYEQYFGPGTRLTVT.

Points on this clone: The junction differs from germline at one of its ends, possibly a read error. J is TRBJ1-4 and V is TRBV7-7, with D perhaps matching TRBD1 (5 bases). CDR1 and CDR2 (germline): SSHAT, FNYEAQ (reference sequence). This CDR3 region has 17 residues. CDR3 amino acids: CASSPGSGEPTNEKLFF. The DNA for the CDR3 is TGTGCTAGCAGCCCGGGTTCGGGGGAGCCAACTAATGAAAAACTGTTTTTT.

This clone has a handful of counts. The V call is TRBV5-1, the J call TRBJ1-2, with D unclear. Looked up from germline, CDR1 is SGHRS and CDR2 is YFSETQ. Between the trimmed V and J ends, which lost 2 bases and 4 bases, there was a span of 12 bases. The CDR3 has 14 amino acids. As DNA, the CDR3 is TGCGCCAGCAGCTTTCGAGAACAGTCCTATGGCTACACCTTC. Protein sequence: CASSFREQSYGYTF. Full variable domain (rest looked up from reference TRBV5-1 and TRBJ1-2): KAGVTQTPRYLIKTRGQQVTLSCSPISGHRSVSWYQQTPGQGLQFLFEYFSETQRNKGNFPGRFSGRQFSNSRSEMNVSTLELGDSALYLCASSFREQSYGYTFGSGTRLTVV.

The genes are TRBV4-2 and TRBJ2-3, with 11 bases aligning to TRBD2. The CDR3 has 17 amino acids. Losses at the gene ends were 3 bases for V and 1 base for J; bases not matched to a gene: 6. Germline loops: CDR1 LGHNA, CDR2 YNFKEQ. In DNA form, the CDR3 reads TGTGCCAGCAGCCAGGAGGTAGCGGGAGGGGGCACAGATACGCAGTATTTT. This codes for CASSQEVAGGGTDTQYF.

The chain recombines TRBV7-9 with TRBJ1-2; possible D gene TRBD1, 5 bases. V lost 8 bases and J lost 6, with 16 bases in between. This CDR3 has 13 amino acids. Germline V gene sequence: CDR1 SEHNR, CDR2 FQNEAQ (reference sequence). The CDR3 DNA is TGTGCCAGCCGTAAAGCGGGACGGCATGGCTACACCTTC. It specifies CASRKAGRHGYTF.

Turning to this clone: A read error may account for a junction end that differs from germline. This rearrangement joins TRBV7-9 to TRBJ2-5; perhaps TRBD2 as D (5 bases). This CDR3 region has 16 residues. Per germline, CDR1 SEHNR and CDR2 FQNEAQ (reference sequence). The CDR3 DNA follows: TGTTCCAGCAGCTTAGTTCATCGGACTCTCCGGGAGACCCAGTACTTC. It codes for CSSSLVHRTLRETQYF. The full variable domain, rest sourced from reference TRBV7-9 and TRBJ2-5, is DTGVSQNPRHKITKRGQNVTFRCDPISEHNRLYWYRQTLGQGPEFLTYFQNEAQLEKSRLLSDRFSAERPKGSFSTLEIQRTEQGDSAMYLCSSSLVHRTLRETQYFGPGTRLLVL.

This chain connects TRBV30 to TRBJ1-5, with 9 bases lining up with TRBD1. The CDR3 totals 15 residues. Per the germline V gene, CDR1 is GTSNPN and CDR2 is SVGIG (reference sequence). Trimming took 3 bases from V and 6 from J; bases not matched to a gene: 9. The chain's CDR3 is CAWRATGGWFQPQHF. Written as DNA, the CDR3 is TGTGCCTGGAGAGCTACAGGGGGCTGGTTTCAGCCCCAGCATTTT.

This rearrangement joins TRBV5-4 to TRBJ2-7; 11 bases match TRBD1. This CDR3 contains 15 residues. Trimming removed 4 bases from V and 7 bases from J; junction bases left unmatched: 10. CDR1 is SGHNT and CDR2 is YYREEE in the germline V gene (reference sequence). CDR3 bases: TGTGCCAGCAGCCTCCGAGGACAGGGGGCGAGTGAGCAGTACTTC. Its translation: CASSLRGQGASEQYF.

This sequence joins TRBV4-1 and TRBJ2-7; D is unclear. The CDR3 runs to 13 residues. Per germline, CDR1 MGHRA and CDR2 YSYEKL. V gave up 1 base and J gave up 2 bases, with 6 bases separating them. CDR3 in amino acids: CASSQVQTYEQYF. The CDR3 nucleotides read TGCGCCAGCAGCCAAGTCCAGACCTACGAGCAGTACTTC.

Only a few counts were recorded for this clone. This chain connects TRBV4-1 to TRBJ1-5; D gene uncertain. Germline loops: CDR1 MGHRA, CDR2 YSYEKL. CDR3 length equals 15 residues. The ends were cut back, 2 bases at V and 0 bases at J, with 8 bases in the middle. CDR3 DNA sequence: TGCGCCAGCAGCCAATTTCCAAATAGCAATCAGCCCCAGCATTTT. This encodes CASSQFPNSNQPQHF.